The table lists the clone carrying this T cell receptor beta chain with many counts. TCRdb ran MiXCR on the 5' RACE reads and lists one entry per CDR3 protein. This sample has approximately 84,000 distinct CDR3 sequences, with less than 15% found just once. Germline CDR1 reads SQVTM; CDR2 reads ANQGSEA. The CDR3 contains 12 residues. V lost 8 bases and J 5 bases, leaving 15 bases between the germline ends. This sample is part of a study of early T cells in non-severe SARS-CoV-2 infection. The sequence was obtained from an adult who was a healthcare worker with PCR-confirmed SARS-CoV-2 infection or an uninfected control (not recorded which). Input material: whole blood. V is TRBV29-1 and J is TRBJ2-5, with D possibly called TRBD1 or TRBD2 (5 bases each). The CDR3 region has the DNA TGCAGCATCCACGTTGGGGACGAGACCCAGTACTTC. This codes for CSIHVGDETQYF.